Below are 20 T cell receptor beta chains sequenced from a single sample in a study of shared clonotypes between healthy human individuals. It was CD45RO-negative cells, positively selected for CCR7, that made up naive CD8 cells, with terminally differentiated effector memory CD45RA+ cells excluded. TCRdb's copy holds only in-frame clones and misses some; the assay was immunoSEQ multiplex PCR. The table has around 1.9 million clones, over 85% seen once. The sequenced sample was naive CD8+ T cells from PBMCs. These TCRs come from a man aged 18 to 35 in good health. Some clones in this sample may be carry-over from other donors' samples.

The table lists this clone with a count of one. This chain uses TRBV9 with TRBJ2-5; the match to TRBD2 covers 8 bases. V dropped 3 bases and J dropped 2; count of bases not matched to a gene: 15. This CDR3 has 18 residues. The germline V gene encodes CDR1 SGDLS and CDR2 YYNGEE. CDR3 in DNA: TGTGCCAGCAGCGCACTGGGTAGCGGGGCACGAGAACAAGAGACCCAGTACTTC. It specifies CASSALGSGAREQETQYF.

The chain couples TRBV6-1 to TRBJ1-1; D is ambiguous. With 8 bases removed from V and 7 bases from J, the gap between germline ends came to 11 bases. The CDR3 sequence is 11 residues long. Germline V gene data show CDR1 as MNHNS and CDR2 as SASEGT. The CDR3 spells CASGREFEAFF. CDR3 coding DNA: TGTGCCAGCGGCCGCGAGTTTGAAGCTTTCTTT.

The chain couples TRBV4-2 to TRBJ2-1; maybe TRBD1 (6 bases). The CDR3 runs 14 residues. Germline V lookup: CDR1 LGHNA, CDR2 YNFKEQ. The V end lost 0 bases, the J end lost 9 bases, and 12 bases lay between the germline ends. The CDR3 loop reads CASSQDRLGGEQFF. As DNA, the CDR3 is TGTGCCAGCAGCCAAGATCGGCTAGGGGGTGAGCAGTTCTTC.

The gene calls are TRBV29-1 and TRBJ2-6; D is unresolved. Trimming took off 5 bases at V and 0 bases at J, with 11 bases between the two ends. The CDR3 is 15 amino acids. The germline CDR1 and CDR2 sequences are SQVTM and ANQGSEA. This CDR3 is CSVPGRNSGANVLTF. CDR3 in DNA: TGCAGCGTTCCGGGTCGCAACTCTGGGGCCAACGTCCTGACTTTC.

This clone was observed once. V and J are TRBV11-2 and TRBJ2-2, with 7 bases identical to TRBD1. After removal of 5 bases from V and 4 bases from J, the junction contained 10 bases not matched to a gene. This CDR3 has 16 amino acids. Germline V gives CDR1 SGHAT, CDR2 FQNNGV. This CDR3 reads CASSGNRGRSTGELFF. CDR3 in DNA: TGTGCCAGCAGCGGCAACAGGGGTAGGAGCACCGGGGAGCTGTTTTTT. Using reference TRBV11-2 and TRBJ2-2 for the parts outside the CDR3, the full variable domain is EAGVAQSPRYKIIEKRQSVAFWCNPISGHATLYWYQQILGQGPKLLIQFQNNGVVDDSQLPKDRFSAERLKGVDSTLKIQPAKLEDSAVYLCASSGNRGRSTGELFFGEGSRLTVL.

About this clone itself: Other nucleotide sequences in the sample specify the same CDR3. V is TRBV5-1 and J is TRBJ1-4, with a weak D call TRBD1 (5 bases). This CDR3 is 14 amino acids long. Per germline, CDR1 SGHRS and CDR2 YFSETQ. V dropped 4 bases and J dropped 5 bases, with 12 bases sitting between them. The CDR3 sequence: CASSLPGGNEKLFF. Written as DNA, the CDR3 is TGCGCCAGCAGCCTACCCGGGGGGAATGAAAAACTGTTTTTT.

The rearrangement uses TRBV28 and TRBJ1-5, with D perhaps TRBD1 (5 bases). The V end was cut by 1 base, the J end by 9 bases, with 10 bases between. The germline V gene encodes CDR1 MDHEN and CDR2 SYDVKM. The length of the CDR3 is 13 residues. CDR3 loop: CASSLFAGTPQHF. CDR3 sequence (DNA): TGTGCCAGCAGTTTATTTGCCGGGACGCCCCAGCATTTT.

The CDR3 sequence is CASVGAANTEAFF. For the CDR3, the DNA is TGCGCCAGCGTCGGGGCAGCGAACACTGAAGCTTTCTTT. The chain links TRBV5-1 to TRBJ1-1; weak D call: TRBD1 (5 bases). Looked up from germline, CDR1 is SGHRS and CDR2 is YFSETQ. The CDR3 is 13 amino acids. V was trimmed by 7 bases and J by 1 base, leaving 11 bases between them.

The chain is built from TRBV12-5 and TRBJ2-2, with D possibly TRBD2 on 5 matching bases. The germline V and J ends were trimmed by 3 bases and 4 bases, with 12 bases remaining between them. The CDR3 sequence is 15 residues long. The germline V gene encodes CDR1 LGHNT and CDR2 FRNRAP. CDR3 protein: CASGFLAGRTGELFF. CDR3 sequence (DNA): TGTGCTAGTGGTTTTTTGGCGGGTCGCACCGGGGAGCTGTTTTTT. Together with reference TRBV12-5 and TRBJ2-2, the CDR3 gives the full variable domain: DARVTQTPRHKVTEMGQEVTMRCQPILGHNTVFWYRQTMMQGLELLAYFRNRAPLDDSGMPKDRFSAEMPDATLATLKIQPSEPRDSAVYFCASGFLAGRTGELFFGEGSRLTVL.

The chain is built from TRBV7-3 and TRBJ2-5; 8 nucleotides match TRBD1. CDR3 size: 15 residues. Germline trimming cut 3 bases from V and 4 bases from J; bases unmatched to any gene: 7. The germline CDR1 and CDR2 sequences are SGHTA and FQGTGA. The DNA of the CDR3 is TGTGCCAGCAGCTTTACAGGGGGATACAGAGAGACCCAGTACTTC. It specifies CASSFTGGYRETQYF.

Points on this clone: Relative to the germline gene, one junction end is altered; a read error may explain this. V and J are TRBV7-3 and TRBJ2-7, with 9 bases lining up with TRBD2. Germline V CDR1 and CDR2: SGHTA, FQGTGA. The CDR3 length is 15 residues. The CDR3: CASSLTGTSLDEQYF. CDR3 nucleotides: TGTGCCAGCAGCCTAACCGGGACTAGCCTGGACGAGCAGTACTTC.

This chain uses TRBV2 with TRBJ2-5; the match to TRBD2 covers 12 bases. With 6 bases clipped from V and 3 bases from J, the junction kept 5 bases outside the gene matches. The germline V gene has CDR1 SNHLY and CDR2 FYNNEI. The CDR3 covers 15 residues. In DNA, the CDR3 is TGTGCCAGCAGGACCGGACTAGCGGGAAAAGAGACCCAGTACTTC. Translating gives CASRTGLAGKETQYF. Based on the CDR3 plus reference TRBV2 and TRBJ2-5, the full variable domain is EPEVTQTPSHQVTQMGQEVILRCVPISNHLYFYWYRQILGQKVEFLVSFYNNEISEKSEIFDDQFSVERPDGSNFTLKIRSTKLEDSAMYFCASRTGLAGKETQYFGPGTRLLVL.

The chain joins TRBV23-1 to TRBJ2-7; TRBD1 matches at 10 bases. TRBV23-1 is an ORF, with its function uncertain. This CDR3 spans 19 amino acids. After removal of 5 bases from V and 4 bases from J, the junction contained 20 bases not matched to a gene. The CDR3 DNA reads TGCGCCAGCAGTGGAGGCGGGACAGGGGACCACCTATCCACTTACGAGCAGTACTTC. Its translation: CASSGGGTGDHLSTYEQYF.

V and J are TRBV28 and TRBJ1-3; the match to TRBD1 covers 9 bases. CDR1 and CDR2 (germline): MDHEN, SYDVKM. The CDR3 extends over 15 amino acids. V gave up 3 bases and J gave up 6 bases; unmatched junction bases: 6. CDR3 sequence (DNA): TGTGCCAGCAGTTTTGGACAGGGGCATTTAAACACCATATATTTT. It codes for CASSFGQGHLNTIYF.

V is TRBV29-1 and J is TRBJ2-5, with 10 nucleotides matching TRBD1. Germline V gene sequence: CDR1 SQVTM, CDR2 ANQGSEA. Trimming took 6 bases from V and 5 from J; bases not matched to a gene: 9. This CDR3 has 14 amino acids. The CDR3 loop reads CSVPRGQGGETQYF. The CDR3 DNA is TGCAGCGTCCCCCGCGGACAGGGGGGGGAGACCCAGTACTTC.

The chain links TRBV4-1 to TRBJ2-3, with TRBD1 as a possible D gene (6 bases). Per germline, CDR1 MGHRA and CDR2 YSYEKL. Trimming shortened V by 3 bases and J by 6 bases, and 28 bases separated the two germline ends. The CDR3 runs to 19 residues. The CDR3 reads CASSQLQGITRHGADTQYF. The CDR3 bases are TGCGCCAGCAGCCAGCTACAGGGTATCACTAGGCATGGCGCGGATACGCAGTATTTT.

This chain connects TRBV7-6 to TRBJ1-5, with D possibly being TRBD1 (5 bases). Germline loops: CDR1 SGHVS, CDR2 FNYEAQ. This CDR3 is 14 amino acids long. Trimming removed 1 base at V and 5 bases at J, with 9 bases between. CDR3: CASSLGGDYQPQHF. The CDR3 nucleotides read TGTGCCAGCAGCTTAGGAGGGGATTATCAGCCCCAGCATTTT.

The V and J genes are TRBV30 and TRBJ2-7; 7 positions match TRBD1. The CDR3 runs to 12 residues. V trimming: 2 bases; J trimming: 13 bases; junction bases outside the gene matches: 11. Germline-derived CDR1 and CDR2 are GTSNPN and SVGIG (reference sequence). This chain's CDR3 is CAWSILRDSFYF. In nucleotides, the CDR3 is TGTGCCTGGAGTATCCTCCGGGACAGCTTCTACTTC.

The chain's CDR3 is CASSLAGTLGYNEQFF. The DNA for the CDR3 is TGTGCCAGCAGTTTAGCCGGGACTTTGGGGTACAATGAGCAGTTCTTC. The rearrangement links TRBV27 to TRBJ2-1, with D perhaps TRBD2 (6 bases). The length of the CDR3 is 16 residues. CDR1 and CDR2 (germline): MNHEY, SMNVEV (reference sequence). Trimming shortened V by 2 bases and J by 4 bases, and 15 bases separated the two germline ends.

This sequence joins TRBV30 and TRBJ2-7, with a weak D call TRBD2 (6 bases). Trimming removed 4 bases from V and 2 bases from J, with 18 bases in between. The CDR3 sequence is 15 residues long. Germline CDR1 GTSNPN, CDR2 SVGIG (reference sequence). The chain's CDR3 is CAWTTYRDSTYEQYF. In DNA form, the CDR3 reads TGTGCCTGGACAACTTACCGGGACTCAACCTACGAGCAGTACTTC.